The rows below give T cell receptor beta chains drawn from one sample of a study of human T cells and chemical hapten exposure. TCRdb ran MiXCR on the RACE reads and lists one entry per CDR3 protein. The table includes 65,000 to 95,000 distinct CDR3 sequences, around 9.4% detected once. The sequencing input was whole blood. Every receptor here comes from a female donor in good health. Some clones in this sample may be carry-over from other donors' samples. The CDR3 runs from the conserved cysteine through the conserved F or W. The D gene is left open where the match is weak. Only some rows state a clone size, as once, few, many or a class for expanded clones.

V gene	clone size	J gene	D gene	CDR3 DNA	CDR3 protein
TRBV5-1	few	TRBJ2-7	.	TGCGCCAGCAGCTTAATCTACGAGCAGTACTTC	CASSLIYEQYF
TRBV5-1	many	TRBJ1-1	.	TGCGCCAGCAGCGAGGGACAGAACACTGAAGCTTTCTTT	CASSEGQNTEAFF
TRBV7-2	few	TRBJ2-1	TRBD1	TGTGCCAGCAGTAACAACTACCGGGACAGGGGGTATGAGCAGTTCTTC	CASSNNYRDRGYEQFF
TRBV3-1	few	TRBJ1-6	.	TGTGCCAGCAGCAGATCTAGCCCTCGTGGGACCCTCCACTTT	CASSRSSPRGTLHF
TRBV28	many	TRBJ2-3	.	TGTGCCAGCACCCAGTCTCGGGGTCTTGGTGTATTGGCGCAGTATTTT	CASTQSRGLGVLAQYF
TRBV10-3	.	TRBJ2-6	.	TGTGCCATCAGCGATCAAGTGGGGTCTGGGGCCAACGTCCTGACTTTC	CAISDQVGSGANVLTF
TRBV5-5	many	TRBJ1-5	TRBD1	TGTGCCAGCAGCTTGGAGGACGCTGTGACAGGGAGGGGTCAGCCCCAGCATTTT	CASSLEDAVTGRGQPQHF
TRBV6-2/TRBV6-3	.	TRBJ2-3	.	TGTGCCAGCAGTCCCCGGGATACGCAGTATTTT	CASSPRDTQYF
TRBV6-6	.	TRBJ1-2	TRBD1	TGTGCCAGCAGTGAGGCAGGGGGCAGTGGGGGCTACACCTTC	CASSEAGGSGGYTF
TRBV14	few	TRBJ2-3	TRBD2	TGTGCCAGCAGCCGTTTTGGTTTCCTAGCGGGGGGCCAGGGAGATACGCAGTATTTT	CASSRFGFLAGGQGDTQYF
TRBV2	.	TRBJ2-3	.	TGTGCCAGCAGAGATGTCGACCGGCCATCAGATACGCAGTATTTT	CASRDVDRPSDTQYF
TRBV28	many	TRBJ2-3	.	TGTGCCAGCAGTTCTATGGTGTTCGGCACAGATACGCAGTATTTT	CASSSMVFGTDTQYF
TRBV6-5	few	TRBJ2-2	.	TGTGCCAGCAGTTTTCAGTGGATCGGGGAGCTGTTTTTT	CASSFQWIGELFF
TRBV9	many	TRBJ2-5	.	TGTGCCAGCAGCGTAGGGGCAGGGATGGAAGAGACCCAGTACTTC	CASSVGAGMEETQYF
TRBV7-9	many	TRBJ1-4	.	TGTGCCAGCAGCTTAGCAGGGTCTCCGGGTGAAAAACTGTTTTTT	CASSLAGSPGEKLFF
TRBV20-1	few	TRBJ1-5	.	TGCAGTGCTAGGGCCGGTCCCAATCAGCCCCAGCATTTT	CSARAGPNQPQHF
TRBV5-1	few	TRBJ1-1	TRBD1	TGCGCCAGCAGCCTGGACAGGCTAAACACTGAAGCTTTCTTT	CASSLDRLNTEAFF
TRBV2	few	TRBJ1-1	.	TGTGCCAGCAGGCGGGGGGAATACACTGAAGCTTTCTTT	CASRRGEYTEAFF
TRBV30	many	TRBJ1-5	.	TGTGCCTGTCACTCTGGGGTACTAGGACAGCCCCAGCATTTT	CACHSGVLGQPQHF
TRBV28	few	TRBJ2-7	.	TGTGCCAGCAGTCCTCAGGGTAACTCCTACGAGCAGTACTTC	CASSPQGNSYEQYF
TRBV7-6	few	TRBJ2-3	.	TGTGCCAGCAGCTTAGGTGGGGGGGCAGCAAATACGCAGTATTTT	CASSLGGGAANTQYF
TRBV6-2/TRBV6-3	many	TRBJ1-1	.	TGTGCCAGCAGTTACTGGGGCAGAACTAGGGTAACTGAAGCTTTCTTT	CASSYWGRTRVTEAFF
TRBV28	many	TRBJ2-7	TRBD2	TGTGCCAGCAGTTTGATCCAAGCCTTGGGGGGGGAGCAGTACTTC	CASSLIQALGGEQYF
TRBV13	few	TRBJ2-3	TRBD2	TGTGCCAGCAGCTTAGAGTTGCTAGCGGGAGGCACAGATACGCAGTATTTT	CASSLELLAGGTDTQYF
TRBV6-6	many	TRBJ1-5	.	TGTGCCAGCAGCTTGGTCAGCGGGTATAGCAATCAGCCCCAGCATTTT	CASSLVSGYSNQPQHF
TRBV29-1	many	TRBJ1-1	.	TGCAGCGTTGTTGCGTCAGGGATCACTGAAGCTTTCTTT	CSVVASGITEAFF